What follows are 21 T cell receptor beta chains derived from one specimen sequenced in a study of cytomegalovirus exposure and HLA in healthy donors (dated by TCRdb to the late 2010s). Library preparation employed the immunoSEQ multiplex PCR assay. For the multiplex PCR, a mixture combining 60 forward primers for TCR Vbeta segments and 13 reverse primers for TCR Jbeta segments was used. Held by TCRdb, this immuneACCESS table contains in-frame sequences only and omits some clones. Under half of the omission traces to an unresolved V gene where checked; the cause of the rest is unknown. This sample lists around 120,000 clones; around 80% were detected once. The ten largest clones capture roughly 4.9% of the sample. The source material was PBMCs. The source of these receptors is a female donor in good health and CMV-seropositive.

V gene TRBV9 combines with J gene TRBJ2-1, with D perhaps matching TRBD2 (5 bases). Germline V gives CDR1 SGDLS, CDR2 YYNGEE. CDR3 length: 17 residues. The V end lost 0 bases, the J end lost 7 bases, and 20 bases lay between the germline ends. The CDR3 DNA reads as TGTGCCAGCAGCGTAGTAGGCGGGCCCCAATCTTGGAATGAGCAGTTCTTC. It codes for CASSVVGGPQSWNEQFF.

The chain employs TRBV7-8 and TRBJ2-1; the match to TRBD2 covers 10 bases. This CDR3 is 18 amino acids long. The V segment lost 5 bases and the J segment 4 bases; nucleotides outside the gene matches: 14. Per germline, CDR1 SGHVS and CDR2 FQNEAQ. The CDR3 DNA sequence: TGTGCCAGCAGCCCACGCGCGCTAGCGGGAGTAGGTTACAATGAGCAGTTCTTC. Translating gives CASSPRALAGVGYNEQFF.

Relative to its sample, this clone is medium-sized (0.01 to 0.1%). The chain has TRBV28 and TRBJ2-5; 7 bases align to TRBD1. Germline values: CDR1 MDHEN, CDR2 SYDVKM. The CDR3 extends over 13 amino acids. Trimming at V came to 8 bases and at J to 4 bases, leaving 7 bases not matched to a gene. The DNA of the CDR3 is TGTGCCAGCTCGAGACAGGGTCCAGAGACCCAGTACTTC. Translated, it gives CASSRQGPETQYF.

The J gene is TRBJ1-4, the V gene TRBV6-1; TRBD1 agrees at 9 bases. The V gene's germline CDR1 is MNHNS and CDR2 SASEGT. The V and J ends lost 0 bases and 7 bases, in that order; junction bases with no gene match: 3. This CDR3 contains 15 residues. Here the CDR3 DNA reads TGTGCCAGCAGTGAAGCGGTACAGGGGGCTGAAAAACTGTTTTTT. It translates to CASSEAVQGAEKLFF.

The rearrangement links TRBV6-1 to TRBJ2-1; the match to TRBD2 covers 7 bases. The CDR3 length is 12 residues. The V gene's germline CDR1 is MNHNS and CDR2 SASEGT. V lost 7 bases and J lost 4; bases outside the gene matches: 1. The CDR3 coding sequence is TGTGCCAGCACGGGACTATACAATGAGCAGTTCTTC. This gives the protein CASTGLYNEQFF.

V gene TRBV19 combines with J gene TRBJ1-2; 9 bases align to TRBD1. This CDR3 is built from 12 residues. Germline V lookup: CDR1 LNHDA, CDR2 SQIVND (reference sequence). V lost 8 bases to trimming and J lost 8 bases; unmatched junction nucleotides: 6. CDR3 sequence (DNA): TGTGCCAGTTCCACAGGGGGCGAAGGCTACACCTTC. The encoded protein is CASSTGGEGYTF.

The chain carries TRBV4-1 and TRBJ2-1; 10 positions match TRBD2. Losses at the gene ends were 0 bases for V and 8 bases for J; bases not matched to a gene: 7. Germline V gene sequence: CDR1 MGHRA, CDR2 YSYEKL. This CDR3 region has 16 residues. The CDR3 sequence: CASSQESLAGWDEQFF. The CDR3 nucleotides read TGCGCCAGCAGCCAAGAATCACTAGCGGGATGGGATGAGCAGTTCTTC.

V and J are TRBV7-9 and TRBJ1-1, with D perhaps TRBD1 (5 bases). This CDR3 region has 17 residues. Trimming shortened V by 1 base and J by 10 bases, and 25 bases separated the two germline ends. Germline-derived CDR1 and CDR2 are SEHNR and FQNEAQ (reference sequence). The CDR3 loop reads CASSLDVLAGRGLGAFF. The CDR3 DNA follows: TGTGCCAGCAGCTTAGACGTTCTGGCAGGGAGGGGACTGGGAGCTTTCTTT.

The chain recombines TRBV28 with TRBJ1-2; no reliable D call. Germline lookup yields CDR1 MDHEN and CDR2 SYDVKM. Trimming pared 2 bases from V and 4 bases from J, leaving 5 bases between. This CDR3 is 12 amino acids long. CDR3 coding DNA: TGTGCCAGCAGTTTAAGCGGCTATGGCTACACCTTC. Translating gives CASSLSGYGYTF.

V gene TRBV5-1 combines with J gene TRBJ2-7; maybe TRBD1 (6 bases). The CDR3 covers 13 residues. V lost 4 bases and J lost 4, with 12 bases in between. CDR1 SGHRS and CDR2 YFSETQ come from the germline V gene. CDR3 residues: CASSPEQGYEQYF. In DNA, the CDR3 is TGCGCCAGCAGCCCTGAACAGGGTTACGAGCAGTACTTC.

The rearrangement joins TRBV6-1 to TRBJ2-3; possibly TRBD1 for D (6 bases). This CDR3 has 14 amino acids. With 5 bases removed from V and 6 bases from J, the gap between germline ends came to 15 bases. Germline values: CDR1 MNHNS, CDR2 SASEGT. Here the CDR3 reads CASSPHVQGDTQYF. The DNA for the CDR3 is TGTGCCAGCAGTCCCCACGTCCAGGGGGATACGCAGTATTTT.

The chain has TRBV28 and TRBJ2-1; the match to TRBD2 covers 13 bases. Looked up from germline, CDR1 is MDHEN and CDR2 is SYDVKM. The junction had 7 bases not matched to a gene; V was cut back by 7 bases and J by 7 bases. This CDR3 is built from 15 residues. The CDR3 protein is CASTALAGGQNEQFF. CDR3 DNA sequence: TGTGCCAGCACCGCACTAGCGGGGGGGCAGAATGAGCAGTTCTTC.

The chain couples TRBV18 to TRBJ2-7, with D possibly being TRBD2 (6 bases). V gave up 6 bases and J gave up 4 bases, with 13 bases separating them. Germline V gene data show CDR1 as KGHSH and CDR2 as LQKENI. CDR3 length: 13 amino acids. As DNA, the CDR3 is TGTGCCAGCTCTTTGGGGGGATCTTACGAGCAGTACTTC. It yields the protein CASSLGGSYEQYF.

The chain links TRBV19 to TRBJ2-7; D call uncertain. The CDR3 sequence is 14 residues long. Germline CDR1 reads LNHDA; CDR2 reads SQIVND (reference sequence). V lost 1 base and J 2 bases, leaving 9 bases between the germline ends. The chain's CDR3 is CASSIGFGAYEQYF. CDR3 bases: TGTGCCAGTAGTATAGGTTTTGGAGCCTACGAGCAGTACTTC.

This chain connects TRBV19 to TRBJ2-7; 9 positions agree with TRBD2. CDR3 length: 15 amino acids. The V segment lost 3 bases and the J segment 4 bases; nucleotides outside the gene matches: 7. CDR1 and CDR2 (germline): LNHDA, SQIVND (reference sequence). In DNA form, the CDR3 reads TGTGCCAGTAGTATTCTAGCGGGATTCGGGTACGAGCAGTACTTC. Protein: CASSILAGFGYEQYF.

This clone was seen a handful of times. The gene calls are TRBV2 and TRBJ2-7, with D tentatively TRBD1 (5 bases). V lost 7 bases to trimming and J lost 7 bases, with 32 bases between them. This CDR3 has 18 residues. Germline V lookup: CDR1 SNHLY, CDR2 FYNNEI. CDR3 coding DNA: TGTGCCAGCAAGCTTAAACCAGGGTCTTCGCCTACATCGCGAGAGCAGTACTTC. Its protein is CASKLKPGSSPTSREQYF.

The chain is built from TRBV5-1 and TRBJ2-5; 10 bases map to TRBD2. Trimming removed 4 bases from V and 2 bases from J; junction bases left unmatched: 11. CDR3 size: 17 residues. Per the germline V gene, CDR1 is SGHRS and CDR2 is YFSETQ. The CDR3 DNA reads TGCGCCAGCAGCCTAACGGTCACGACTAGCGGGCAAGAGACCCAGTACTTC. This gives the protein CASSLTVTTSGQETQYF. Filled out from reference TRBV5-1 and TRBJ2-5, the complete variable domain reads KAGVTQTPRYLIKTRGQQVTLSCSPISGHRSVSWYQQTPGQGLQFLFEYFSETQRNKGNFPGRFSGRQFSNSRSEMNVSTLELGDSALYLCASSLTVTTSGQETQYFGPGTRLLVL.

The genes are TRBV30 and TRBJ2-7, with TRBD2 as a possible D gene (7 bases). In germline, CDR1 is GTSNPN, CDR2 SVGIG (reference sequence). V dropped 3 bases and J dropped 5 bases, with 17 bases sitting between them. The CDR3 extends over 14 amino acids. CDR3 bases: TGTGCCTGGAGACGAAGGGGGAGGGTCAACGAGCAGTACTTC. It translates to CAWRRRGRVNEQYF.

The J gene is TRBJ1-2, the V gene TRBV4-2, with a tentative D call TRBD1 (5 bases). The CDR3 is made up of 14 amino acids. CDR1 is LGHNA, CDR2 YNFKEQ, per germline. Trimming shortened V by 1 base and J by 6 bases, and 12 bases separated the two germline ends. The CDR3 nucleotides are TGTGCCAGCAGCCAAGCCACGGGGGTGGATGGCTACACCTTC. The encoded protein is CASSQATGVDGYTF.

The V call is TRBV7-2, the J call TRBJ1-6, with D possibly being TRBD1 (6 bases). Germline lookup yields CDR1 SGHTA and CDR2 FQGNSA. The CDR3 is 15 amino acids. V lost 5 bases and J 2 bases, leaving 10 bases between the germline ends. This CDR3 reads CASSARGTYNSPLHF. In DNA, the CDR3 is TGTGCCAGCAGCGCTAGGGGGACCTATAATTCACCCCTCCACTTT.

This rearrangement joins TRBV30 to TRBJ1-2; the D gene is possibly TRBD1 (5 bases). The V gene's germline CDR1 is GTSNPN and CDR2 SVGIG (reference sequence). This CDR3 comprises 12 residues. The V end lost 4 bases, the J end lost 9 bases, and 15 bases lay between the germline ends. CDR3 region: CAWTPGTYSYTF. The CDR3 nucleotides are TGTGCCTGGACCCCCGGGACTTACAGCTACACCTTC.